A selection of T cell receptor beta chains follows, all from one sample in a study of control samples from healthy donors and cancer patients. TCRdb's table, derived via immunoSEQ multiplex PCR, lists solely in-frame clones and lacks some. Here the sample spans 150,000 to 200,000 clones, roughly 94% being singletons. The sequenced sample was blood. These receptors all stem from a woman between 18 and 29 years old in good health. Each CDR3 is given with its conserved first and last residue. D genes are given only for firm matches. Not every row has a clone size; where given, it reads once, few, many or a size class.

J	D	V	length	size	DNA	CDR3
TRBJ1-1	.	TRBV28	13	.	TGTGCCAGCAGTCCATCCTTGAACACTGAAGCTTTCTTT	CASSPSLNTEAFF
TRBJ2-1	TRBD2	TRBV6-1	16	once	TGTGCCAGCAGTGAATCGGCTAGCGGGTCCTACAATGAGCAGTTCTTC	CASSESASGSYNEQFF
TRBJ1-2	.	TRBV28	17	.	TGTGCCAGCAGTTTAACCTCGAATTTTTTCCGGGTCTATGGCTACACCTTC	CASSLTSNFFRVYGYTF
TRBJ2-7	TRBD1	TRBV5-1	13	.	TGCGCCTCATCCGGGACAGCTTCCTACGAGCAGTACTTC	CASSGTASYEQYF
TRBJ2-5	.	TRBV7-2	14	.	TGTGCCAGCAGCTCCTATCAGCGGCAAGAGACCCAGTACTTC	CASSSYQRQETQYF
TRBJ1-4	TRBD1	TRBV6-1	16	few	TGTGCCAGCAGTGGAGGGACAGGCGGAGACTATGAAAAACTGTTTTTT	CASSGGTGGDYEKLFF
TRBJ2-5	TRBD2	TRBV3-1/TRBV3-2	17	.	TGTGCCAGCAGCCAAGAGCGACTAGCGGGAGAGGGAGAGACCCAGTACTTC	CASSQERLAGEGETQYF
TRBJ2-7	TRBD2	TRBV3-1/TRBV3-2	14	.	TGTGCCAGCAGCCAAGATCGGGGGGCCTACGAGCAGTACTTC	CASSQDRGAYEQYF
TRBJ2-5	.	TRBV5-4	11	.	TGTGCCAGCAGCTTTGGCGAGACCCAGTACTTC	CASSFGETQYF
TRBJ1-6	TRBD1	TRBV7-9	14	.	TGTGCCAGCAGCTTCGTGACAGGGAATTCACCCCTCCACTTT	CASSFVTGNSPLHF
TRBJ1-4	TRBD1	TRBV9	17	.	TGTGCCAGCAGCGCACCGGGACAGGATGATCTTAATGAAAAACTGTTTTTT	CASSAPGQDDLNEKLFF
TRBJ2-5	TRBD2	TRBV2	16	.	TGTGCCAGCAGTCAGGGGATAGCGGGGGGGCAGGAGACCCAGTACTTC	CASSQGIAGGQETQYF
TRBJ2-2	TRBD1	TRBV24-1	14	.	TGTGCCACCAGTGACGACAGGGTCACCGGGGAGCTGTTTTTT	CATSDDRVTGELFF
TRBJ1-1	.	TRBV11-3	13	.	TGTGCCAGCAGACTCCCACCGAACACTGAAGCTTTCTTT	CASRLPPNTEAFF
TRBJ1-1	.	TRBV7-9	11	.	TGTGCCAGCAGCTTAAGGGCTGAAGCTTTCTTT	CASSLRAEAFF
TRBJ1-2	.	TRBV5-6	12	.	TGTGCCAGCAGCTCACTCAGCTATGGCTACACCTTC	CASSSLSYGYTF
TRBJ2-3	.	TRBV19	13	.	TGTGCCAGTAGGAGGGTGGCGGGAGATACGCAGTATTTT	CASRRVAGDTQYF
TRBJ2-3	.	TRBV5-4	16	.	TGTGCCAGCAGCTTGCTTACGAATCCCCAGAGGGATACGCAGTATTTT	CASSLLTNPQRDTQYF
TRBJ1-1	.	TRBV7-2	15	.	TGTGCCAGCAGCTTAGTTGTGGGGATGAACACTGAAGCTTTCTTT	CASSLVVGMNTEAFF
TRBJ2-2	.	TRBV29-1	14	.	TGCAGCGTTGTAGGGGCGGGGAAGACCGGGGAGCTGTTTTTT	CSVVGAGKTGELFF
TRBJ2-5	TRBD2	TRBV12-3/TRBV12-4	12	.	TGTGCCAGCAGCCCCGGGGGGGAGACCCAGTACTTC	CASSPGGETQYF
TRBJ2-1	TRBD2	TRBV19	15	.	TGTGCCAGTACCCCCCGGGGGGGCTCCTACAATGAGCAGTTCTTC	CASTPRGGSYNEQFF
TRBJ1-1	.	TRBV18	13	.	TGTGCCAGCTCACCACAAGGACACACTGAAGCTTTCTTT	CASSPQGHTEAFF
TRBJ2-3	.	TRBV6-2/TRBV6-3	14	.	TGTGCCAGCAGCCGCCCAGGAGAGACAGATACGCAGTATTTT	CASSRPGETDTQYF
TRBJ1-2	.	TRBV2	12	once	TGTGCCAGCATGGGGACTAACTATGGCTACACCTTC	CASMGTNYGYTF
TRBJ2-7	TRBD2	TRBV5-1	18	.	TGCGCCAGCAGCTTGGAGGCCAGCGGGAGGGCCTCCACCTACGAGCAGTACTTC	CASSLEASGRASTYEQYF
TRBJ1-2	TRBD1	TRBV27	15	.	TGTGCCAGCAGTTTAAAGGCAGGGGGCAGCTATGGCTACACCTTC	CASSLKAGGSYGYTF
TRBJ2-5	.	TRBV3-1/TRBV3-2	12	.	TGTGCCAGCAGCCAAGATTCTTCTCACAAGTACTTC	CASSQDSSHKYF
TRBJ1-2	TRBD1	TRBV28	12	once	TGTGCCAGCAGACCTACAGGGGATGGCTACACCTTC	CASRPTGDGYTF
TRBJ2-3	TRBD2	TRBV10-2	17	.	TGCGCCAGTCAGACCGGGACTAGCGGGAGGTTGGCAGATACGCAGTATTTT	CASQTGTSGRLADTQYF
TRBJ1-5	.	TRBV6-2/TRBV6-3	14	.	TGTGCCAGCAGTTACGGGCAGATGAATCAGCCCCAGCATTTT	CASSYGQMNQPQHF
TRBJ2-5	TRBD1	TRBV28	13	.	TGTGCCAGCCGGGACAGGGTGCGGGAGACCCAGTACTTC	CASRDRVRETQYF
TRBJ2-1	.	TRBV12-3/TRBV12-4	13	.	TGTGCCAGCCGGCCGTGGACCGAGGCTGAGCAGTTCTTC	CASRPWTEAEQFF
TRBJ2-3	.	TRBV6-1	17	.	TGTGCCAGCAGTGAAGAAGGGGGGGCTCGGTACACAGATACGCAGTATTTT	CASSEEGGARYTDTQYF
TRBJ2-7	.	TRBV3-1/TRBV3-2	16	once	TGTGCCAGCAGCCAAGTACGAGGGGGGACGCACTACGAGCAGTACTTC	CASSQVRGGTHYEQYF
TRBJ1-1	.	TRBV14	15	.	TGTGCCAGCAGCCAATCGTTAGGGAGGAACACTGAAGCTTTCTTT	CASSQSLGRNTEAFF
TRBJ2-2	.	TRBV12-2	15	.	TGTGCAAGTCGCGACCGGACAGGGGGCCCCGGGGAGCTGTTTTTT	CASRDRTGGPGELFF
TRBJ1-6	.	TRBV7-2	14	.	TGTGCCAGCAGCTCTGTTAGGTATAATTCACCCCTCCACTTT	CASSSVRYNSPLHF
TRBJ2-3	TRBD2	TRBV7-6	14	.	TGTGCCAGCAGCTTCACTAGCGGGGGGGGAGAGCAGTATTTT	CASSFTSGGGEQYF
TRBJ2-1	TRBD2	TRBV6-5	11	.	TGTGCCATCGGGAGGGGCCTGGAGCAGTTCTTC	CAIGRGLEQFF
TRBJ2-1	.	TRBV9	11	.	TGTGCCAGCAGCGGTCGACAGACGCAGTTCTTC	CASSGRQTQFF
TRBJ1-2	.	TRBV19	15	.	TGTGCCAGTAGTAGAACAGGGCCTATAAACTATGGCTACACCTTC	CASSRTGPINYGYTF